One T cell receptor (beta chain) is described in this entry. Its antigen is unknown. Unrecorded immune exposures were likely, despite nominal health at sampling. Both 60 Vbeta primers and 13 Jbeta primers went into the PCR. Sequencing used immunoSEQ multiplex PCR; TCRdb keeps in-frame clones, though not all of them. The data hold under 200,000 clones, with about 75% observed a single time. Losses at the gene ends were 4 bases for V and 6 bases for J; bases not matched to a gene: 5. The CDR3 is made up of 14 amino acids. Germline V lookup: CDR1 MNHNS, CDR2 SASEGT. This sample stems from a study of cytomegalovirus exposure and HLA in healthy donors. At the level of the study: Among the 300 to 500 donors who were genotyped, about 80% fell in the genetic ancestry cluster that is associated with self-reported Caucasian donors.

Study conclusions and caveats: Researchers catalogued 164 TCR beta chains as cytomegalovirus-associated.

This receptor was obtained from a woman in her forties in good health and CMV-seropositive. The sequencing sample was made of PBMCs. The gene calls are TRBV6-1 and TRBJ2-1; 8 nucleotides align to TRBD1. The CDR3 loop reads CASSGRGQVNEQFF. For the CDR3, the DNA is TGTGCCAGCAGTGGCAGGGGGCAGGTCAATGAGCAGTTCTTC.